Sequencing of this T cell receptor (beta chain) was carried out in a study of blood T cell repertoires in COVID-19. Study overall: In each case, the material was cDNA or gDNA derived from T cells, B-cell-depleted T cells, or PBMCs.

The CDR3 is 14 residues long. Germline CDR1 is SGHRS and CDR2 is YFSETQ. V lost 2 bases, J lost 2 bases, and 10 bases lay in between. The method was immunoSEQ multiplex PCR; TCRdb's version includes in-frame clones alone and lacks a portion of them. Among around 140,000 clones listed, about 85% were seen once. V and J are TRBV5-1 and TRBJ1-2, with D unresolved. This receptor was identified in a human donor with COVID-19, enrolled during active disease. The donor label of this sample is uncertain. Sequenced input: peripheral blood. The CDR3 DNA reads TGCGCCAGCAGCTTTGAGACACTCAACTATGGCTACACCTTC. Amino acid sequence: CASSFETLNYGYTF.